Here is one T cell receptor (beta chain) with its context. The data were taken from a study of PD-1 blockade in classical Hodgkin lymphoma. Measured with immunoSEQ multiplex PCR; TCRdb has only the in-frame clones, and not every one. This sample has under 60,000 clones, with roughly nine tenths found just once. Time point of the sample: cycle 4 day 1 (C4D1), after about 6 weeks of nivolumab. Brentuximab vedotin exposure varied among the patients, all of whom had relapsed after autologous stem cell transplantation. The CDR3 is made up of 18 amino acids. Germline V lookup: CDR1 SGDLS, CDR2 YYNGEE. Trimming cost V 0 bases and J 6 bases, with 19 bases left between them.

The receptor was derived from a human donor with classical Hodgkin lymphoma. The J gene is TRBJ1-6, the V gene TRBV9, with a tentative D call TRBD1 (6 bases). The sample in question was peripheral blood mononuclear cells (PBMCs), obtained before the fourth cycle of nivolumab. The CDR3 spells CASSVAMGGPGANSPLHF. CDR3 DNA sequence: TGTGCCAGCAGCGTAGCAATGGGTGGCCCGGGGGCTAATTCACCCCTCCACTTT.